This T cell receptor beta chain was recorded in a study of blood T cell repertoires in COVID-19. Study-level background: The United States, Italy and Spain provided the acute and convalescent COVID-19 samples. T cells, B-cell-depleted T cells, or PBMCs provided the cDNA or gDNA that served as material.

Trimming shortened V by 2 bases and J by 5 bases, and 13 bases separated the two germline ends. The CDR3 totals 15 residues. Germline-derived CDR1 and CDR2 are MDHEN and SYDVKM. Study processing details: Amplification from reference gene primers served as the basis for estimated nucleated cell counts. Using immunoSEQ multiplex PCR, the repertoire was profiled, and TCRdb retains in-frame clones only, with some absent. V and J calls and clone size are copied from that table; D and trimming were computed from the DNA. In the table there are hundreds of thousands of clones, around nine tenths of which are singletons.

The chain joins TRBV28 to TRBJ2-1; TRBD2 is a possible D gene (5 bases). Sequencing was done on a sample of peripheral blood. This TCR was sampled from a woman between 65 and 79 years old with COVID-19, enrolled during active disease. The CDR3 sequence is CASSLMARGNNEQFF. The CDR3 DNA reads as TGTGCCAGCAGTTTAATGGCTCGGGGAAACAATGAGCAGTTCTTC. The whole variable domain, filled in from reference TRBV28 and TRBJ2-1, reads DVKVTQSSRYLVKRTGEKVFLECVQDMDHENMFWYRQDPGLGLRLIYFSYDVKMKEKGDIPEGYSVSREKKERFSLILESASTNQTSMYLCASSLMARGNNEQFFGPGTRLTVL.